The clone carrying this TCR beta chain has a handful of counts. Germline V CDR1 and CDR2: ENHRY, SYGVKD. The CDR3 has 14 residues. Unmatched junction bases numbered 9, after V lost 9 bases and J lost 5 bases. These data belong to a study of T cells after yellow fever vaccination. TCRdb fed the 5' RACE reads into MiXCR, producing one record per CDR3 protein. Of about 370,000 distinct CDR3 sequences listed, roughly 10% were seen once; the top ten hold roughly 18%. The V call is TRBV10-3, the J call TRBJ2-2, with TRBD1 identical over 7 bases. This receptor was identified in a young man who received the YFV17D yellow fever vaccine. The specimen comprised PBMCs, sampled on the day of the first yellow fever vaccination. The CDR3, as DNA: TGTGCCATAAGATCCGGGACAGATACCGGGGAGCTGTTTTTT. This codes for CAIRSGTDTGELFF.